The 28 T cell receptor beta chains below come from one sample, sequenced in a study of long-term antiretroviral therapy in people with HIV. Survey-level immunoSEQ v3.0 assays were run. TCRdb's copy holds only in-frame clones and misses some; the assay was immunoSEQ multiplex PCR. Altogether about 33,000 clones are present, roughly 79% being singletons, with the ten largest covering over 7%. The specimen comprised unsorted PBMCs, sampled 3.1 years after starting antiretroviral therapy. These receptors were collected from a woman between 45 and 65 years old with HIV.

The genes are TRBV19 and TRBJ1-6; D might be TRBD1 (6 bases). The CDR3 extends over 15 amino acids. Trimming removed 5 bases at V and 0 bases at J, with 8 bases between. Germline V gene lookup returns CDR1 LNHDA and CDR2 SQIVND (reference sequence). CDR3 sequence: CASSQDSSYNSPLHF. CDR3 sequence (DNA): TGTGCCAGTAGTCAGGACAGCTCCTATAATTCACCCCTCCACTTT.

The rearrangement links TRBV2 to TRBJ2-5; 9 bases agree with TRBD2. CDR1 and CDR2 (germline): SNHLY, FYNNEI. The V segment lost 9 bases and the J segment 4 bases; nucleotides outside the gene matches: 6. This CDR3 is built from 13 residues. The CDR3 DNA is TGTGCCAGAAGCGGGGGGCCTTTAGAGACCCAGTACTTC. Protein sequence: CARSGGPLETQYF.

The V call is TRBV18, the J call TRBJ2-2; the match to TRBD1 covers 10 bases. The CDR3 length is 15 residues. Germline CDR1 and CDR2: KGHSH and LQKENI. The V gene end was trimmed by 4 bases and the J gene end by 3 bases; junction bases not matched to a gene: 2. CDR3 nucleotide sequence: TGTGCCAGCTCACAAGGACAGGGGGACACCGGGGAGCTGTTTTTT. This codes for CASSQGQGDTGELFF.

The J gene is TRBJ1-6, the V gene TRBV14; the D is unclear. Per the germline V gene, CDR1 is SGHDN and CDR2 is FVKESK. Trimming left V 3 bases short and J 9 bases short, with 9 bases between. CDR3 size: 13 residues. The chain's CDR3 is CASSHTEASPLHF. DNA of the CDR3: TGTGCCAGCAGCCATACAGAGGCTTCACCCCTCCACTTT.

J is TRBJ1-1 and V is TRBV30; D ambiguous. Trimming shortened V by 4 bases and J by 8 bases, and 11 bases separated the two germline ends. The CDR3 runs to 11 residues. The germline CDR1 and CDR2 sequences are GTSNPN and SVGIG (reference sequence). CDR3 in amino acids: CAWNGGVEAFF. The CDR3 DNA sequence: TGTGCCTGGAACGGAGGAGTGGAAGCTTTCTTT.

The chain links TRBV7-3 to TRBJ1-1; no definite D call. V was pared by 0 bases and J by 5 bases, with 13 bases between. The germline V gene has CDR1 SGHTA and CDR2 FQGTGA. The CDR3 extends over 15 amino acids. The CDR3 coding sequence is TGTGCCAGCAGCTTAACGTCCGGGGTCGGGACTGAAGCTTTCTTT. Amino acid sequence: CASSLTSGVGTEAFF.

The genes are TRBV4-1 and TRBJ1-5; D possibly corresponds to TRBD1 (5 bases). Germline assignment: CDR1 MGHRA and CDR2 YSYEKL. Trimming cost V 5 bases and J 3 bases, with 17 bases left between them. The CDR3 runs 16 residues. CDR3 in amino acids: CASSSLGGAANQPQHF. The CDR3, as DNA: TGCGCCAGCAGCTCTTTAGGAGGGGCAGCCAATCAGCCCCAGCATTTT.

J is TRBJ2-6 and V is TRBV5-5; possibly TRBD1 for D (5 bases). Germline V CDR1 and CDR2: SGHKS, YYEKEE (reference sequence). V was shortened by 7 bases and J by 0 bases, with 14 bases between the two germline ends. CDR3 length: 16 residues. The DNA for the CDR3 is TGTGCCAGCCAAGGTCAGGGCTCCTCTGGGGCCAACGTCCTGACTTTC. It specifies CASQGQGSSGANVLTF.

J is TRBJ1-5 and V is TRBV7-9; tentatively, D is TRBD1 (6 bases). Trimming cost V 3 bases and J 4 bases, with 10 bases left between them. Germline assignment: CDR1 SEHNR and CDR2 FQNEAQ (reference sequence). The CDR3 runs to 14 residues. In DNA, the CDR3 is TGTGCCAGCAGCTTCTCAGGGGCTAATCAGCCCCAGCATTTT. Its translation: CASSFSGANQPQHF. The full variable domain, rest sourced from reference TRBV7-9 and TRBJ1-5, is DTGVSQNPRHKITKRGQNVTFRCDPISEHNRLYWYRQTLGQGPEFLTYFQNEAQLEKSRLLSDRFSAERPKGSFSTLEIQRTEQGDSAMYLCASSFSGANQPQHFGDGTRLSIL.

This clone appeared a single time. In nucleotides, the CDR3 is TGTGCCAGCAGTGAATTTGGACTGATTAACACCGGGGAGCTGTTTTTT. Translating it yields CASSEFGLINTGELFF. The chain recombines TRBV2 with TRBJ2-2; tentatively, D is TRBD2 (5 bases). CDR3 length: 16 residues. Germline values: CDR1 SNHLY, CDR2 FYNNEI. V shed 2 bases and J shed 2 bases, with 12 bases lying between them.

In this sample, this clone turned up once. This chain uses TRBV18 with TRBJ1-1; possible D gene TRBD1, 5 bases. Germline CDR1 reads KGHSH; CDR2 reads LQKENI. This CDR3 comprises 15 residues. Deletions cut 1 base from V and 4 bases from J, with 13 bases between. The chain's CDR3 is CASSPLGVLGTEAFF. The CDR3 DNA reads TGTGCCAGCTCACCACTGGGGGTATTGGGCACTGAAGCTTTCTTT.

This chain uses TRBV2 with TRBJ1-1; weak D call: TRBD1 (6 bases). CDR3 length equals 14 residues. CDR1 SNHLY and CDR2 FYNNEI come from the germline V gene. Deletions cut 1 base from V and 5 bases from J, with 11 bases between. As DNA, the CDR3 is TGTGCCAGCAGTGAAGAGGGGGGAAGGACTGAAGCTTTCTTT. This sequence encodes CASSEEGGRTEAFF.

The V and J genes are TRBV7-8 and TRBJ2-5; D remains ambiguous. V was clipped by 7 bases and J by 2 bases, with 17 bases between them. Looked up from germline, CDR1 is SGHVS and CDR2 is FQNEAQ. The CDR3 totals 15 residues. This chain's CDR3 is CASTDHLSPQETQYF. The CDR3 coding sequence is TGTGCCAGCACCGATCACCTATCCCCTCAAGAGACCCAGTACTTC.

The CDR3: CASSLGYEVRVHQPQHF. The CDR3 bases are TGTGCCAGCAGCTTAGGGTACGAGGTTCGGGTCCACCAGCCCCAGCATTTT. The chain joins TRBV7-8 to TRBJ1-5; no definite D call. The CDR3 loop spans 17 amino acids. The germline V gene has CDR1 SGHVS and CDR2 FQNEAQ. The V end lost 1 base, the J end lost 7 bases, and 20 bases lay between the germline ends.

This clone was found once. The rearrangement uses TRBV20-1 and TRBJ1-2; no firm D call. This CDR3 has 11 residues. Germline V lookup: CDR1 DFQATT, CDR2 SNEGSKA (reference sequence). Trimming took 6 bases from V and 7 from J, leaving 12 bases between them. The CDR3 protein is CSARVAVGYTF. Here the CDR3 DNA reads TGCAGTGCCCGGGTAGCAGTTGGCTACACCTTC.

This clone was observed a few times. V gene TRBV29-1 combines with J gene TRBJ1-2; maybe TRBD1 (5 bases). The germline V gene encodes CDR1 SQVTM and CDR2 ANQGSEA. This CDR3 contains 13 residues. Trimming took 3 bases from V and 0 from J, leaving 8 bases between them. CDR3 protein: CSVDPRANYGYTF. DNA for the CDR3: TGCAGCGTTGACCCCAGGGCTAACTATGGCTACACCTTC.

The rearrangement joins TRBV6-5 to TRBJ1-2; D may be TRBD1 (5 bases). The CDR3 runs 15 residues. Trimming pared 4 bases from V and 3 bases from J, leaving 15 bases between. The germline V gene encodes CDR1 MNHEY and CDR2 SVGAGI. CDR3 sequence: CASSFLSGRDYGYTF. The CDR3 DNA reads TGTGCCAGCAGTTTTCTTTCGGGACGGGACTATGGCTACACCTTC.

The chain is built from TRBV27 and TRBJ2-7, with TRBD2 matching over 7 bases. Germline lookup yields CDR1 MNHEY and CDR2 SMNVEV (reference sequence). The CDR3 extends over 13 amino acids. V lost 5 bases to trimming and J lost 6 bases; unmatched junction nucleotides: 7. DNA for the CDR3: TGTGCCAGCAGTCTCTGGGGGGGATCCGAGCAGTACTTC. Translating gives CASSLWGGSEQYF.

The V and J genes are TRBV27 and TRBJ2-7; 8 bases agree with TRBD2. V gave up 4 bases and J gave up 0 bases; unmatched junction bases: 8. In germline, CDR1 is MNHEY, CDR2 SMNVEV (reference sequence). This CDR3 has 16 amino acids. The CDR3 DNA follows: TGTGCCAGCAGTTCCCCCCGCGGGGGGACCTCCTACGAGCAGTACTTC. Amino acid sequence: CASSSPRGGTSYEQYF.

The chain combines TRBV10-3 with TRBJ1-2; no definite D call. Trimming took off 2 bases at V and 1 base at J, with 14 bases between the two ends. The V gene's germline CDR1 is ENHRY and CDR2 SYGVKD. This CDR3 spans 16 amino acids. The CDR3 DNA follows: TGTGCCATCAGTGAGGATACCTATGGTAGTAACTATGGCTACACCTTC. This sequence encodes CAISEDTYGSNYGYTF.

This clone was counted a few times. The chain links TRBV18 to TRBJ1-5, with D possibly matching TRBD1 (5 bases). This CDR3 comprises 15 residues. CDR1 and CDR2 (germline): KGHSH, LQKENI. Trimming removed 4 bases at V and 0 bases at J, with 10 bases between. This chain's CDR3 is CASSLDRHSNQPQHF. For the CDR3, the DNA is TGTGCCAGCTCACTCGACAGACATAGCAATCAGCCCCAGCATTTT. The whole variable domain, remainder taken from reference TRBV18 and TRBJ1-5, is NAGVMQNPRHLVRRRGQEARLRCSPMKGHSHVYWYRQLPEEGLKFMVYLQKENIIDESGMPKERFSAEFPKEGPSILRIQQVVRGDSAAYFCASSLDRHSNQPQHFGDGTRLSIL.

This chain links TRBV30 with TRBJ1-1, with D unclear. CDR1 is GTSNPN and CDR2 is SVGIG in the germline V gene (reference sequence). Trimming cost V 1 base and J 0 bases, with 3 bases left between them. CDR3 length: 12 amino acids. In DNA form, the CDR3 reads TGTGCCTGGAGTGGGTTGAACACTGAAGCTTTCTTT. Its translation: CAWSGLNTEAFF.

The V and J genes are TRBV18 and TRBJ1-4; maybe TRBD1 (6 bases). CDR1 is KGHSH, CDR2 LQKENI, per germline. V shed 3 bases and J shed 0 bases, with 14 bases lying between them. The CDR3 extends over 17 amino acids. The CDR3 here is CASSPAGARATNEKLFF. The CDR3, as DNA: TGTGCCAGCTCACCGGCAGGGGCCCGGGCAACTAATGAAAAACTGTTTTTT.

This sequence joins TRBV6-4 and TRBJ1-5; unclear D gene. Trimming removed 6 bases from V and 0 bases from J, with 9 bases in between. The germline CDR1 and CDR2 sequences are MRHNA and SNTAGT. This CDR3 region has 14 residues. CDR3 loop: CASRDHYSNQPQHF. CDR3 coding DNA: TGTGCCAGCAGGGACCATTATAGCAATCAGCCCCAGCATTTT.

The rearrangement joins TRBV29-1 to TRBJ2-5, with 7 bases aligning to TRBD1. The CDR3 loop spans 12 amino acids. Germline CDR1 and CDR2: SQVTM and ANQGSEA. Trimming removed 6 bases from V and 7 bases from J; junction bases left unmatched: 8. CDR3 amino acids: CSVDRDGGTQYF. In DNA, the CDR3 is TGCAGCGTCGACAGGGACGGAGGGACCCAGTACTTC.

The genes are TRBV30 and TRBJ1-1; unclear D gene. The CDR3 is 11 residues long. V was shortened by 5 bases and J by 1 base, with 5 bases between the two germline ends. Germline V lookup: CDR1 GTSNPN, CDR2 SVGIG (reference sequence). CDR3 nucleotide sequence: TGTGCCTGGGGAGGGAACACTGAAGCTTTCTTT. This translates into CAWGGNTEAFF.

The chain links TRBV5-1 to TRBJ1-3, with D perhaps TRBD1 (6 bases). Germline V gene data show CDR1 as SGHRS and CDR2 as YFSETQ. V was cut by 2 bases and J by 4 bases, with 10 bases left in between. This CDR3 comprises 14 residues. The CDR3 loop reads CASSLQGPGNTIYF. The CDR3 DNA follows: TGCGCCAGCAGCTTACAGGGCCCGGGAAACACCATATATTTT.

This chain connects TRBV7-6 to TRBJ2-3, with a weak D call TRBD1 (5 bases). This CDR3 is built from 15 residues. Germline loops: CDR1 SGHVS, CDR2 FNYEAQ. V was pared by 2 bases and J by 3 bases, with 12 bases between. The CDR3 region is CASSLRRGRTDTQYF. In nucleotides, the CDR3 is TGTGCCAGCAGCTTACGAAGGGGCCGGACAGATACGCAGTATTTT.